This TCR beta chain appears in the sequencing data of a study of T cell repertoires in cytomegalovirus infection. Germline CDR1 reads LNHNV; CDR2 reads YYDKDF (reference sequence). This CDR3 contains 12 residues. The V end lost 5 bases, the J end lost 5 bases, and 7 bases lay between the germline ends. TCRdb reanalysed the reads using MiXCR and keeps one entry per CDR3 protein. Of 680,000 or so distinct CDR3 sequences listed, roughly a third are singletons. Worth noting for this clonotype: Its antigen is currently unknown.

The rearrangement joins TRBV15 to TRBJ1-5, with no clear D. The clonotype originates from a human donor in good health (CMV status not recorded). Some clones in this sample may be carry-over from other donors' samples. The starting material was cultured PBMCs, obtained from culture after CMV antigen stimulation. The CDR3 loop reads CATSFQDQPQHF. The CDR3 DNA sequence: TGTGCCACCAGCTTCCAGGATCAGCCCCAGCATTTT.